The clone carrying this T cell receptor (beta chain) was observed a handful of times. Produced via immunoSEQ multiplex PCR; TCRdb's table is partial and in-frame only. The sample has some 11,000 clones; almost 50% are singletons. Germline loops: CDR1 KGHSH, CDR2 LQKENI. V trimming: 3 bases; J trimming: 5 bases; junction bases outside the gene matches: 8. The CDR3 spans 17 residues. These data come from a study of T cell clonotyping in hematopoietic cell transplantation. The V call is TRBV18, the J call TRBJ2-5; TRBD2 matches 14 bases. Specimen: peripheral blood mononuclear cells. The receptor was derived from a man aged 50-59 years in good health. Some clones in this sample may be carry-over from other donors' samples. The CDR3 nucleotides are TGTGCCAGCTCACCCGGGACTAGCGGGGGAACGAGGGAGACCCAGTACTTC. This gives the protein CASSPGTSGGTRETQYF.